The clone carrying this TCR beta chain turned up a few times. These data originate in a study of CD8 T cells in Susac syndrome. Background on the study: At the time of blood draw, patients with Susac syndrome were therapy-naive, receiving corticosteroids, or receiving intravenous immunoglobulin alone.

CDR1 and CDR2 (germline): MNHEY, SMNVEV (reference sequence). Trimming cost V 2 bases and J 0 bases, with 11 bases left between them. This CDR3 has 16 residues. From blood CD8+ and CD4+ T cells, the TCR beta chain was sequenced. When the RNA was reverse transcribed, random hexamers were used with an input of about 0.5 to 1 ug. Across 54 Vbeta and 13 Jbeta, immunoSEQ multiplex PCR amplified TCR beta CDR3. TCRdb re-called the immunoSEQ multiplex PCR reads through MiXCR, storing one row per CDR3 protein. This table holds under 200,000 distinct CDR3 sequences, around 90% found once. Sequencing input: CD4+ T cells from PBMCs. The sequence was collected from a human donor with Susac syndrome. The genes are TRBV27 and TRBJ1-5; perhaps TRBD1 as D (5 bases). This CDR3 is CASSLGGAVSNQPQHF. CDR3 DNA: TGTGCCAGCAGTTTAGGCGGGGCGGTTAGCAATCAGCCCCAGCATTTT.